The next 21 T cell receptor beta chains were all read from a single sample in a study of cytomegalovirus exposure and HLA in healthy donors. PCR was performed using 60 Vbeta and 13 Jbeta primers. Repertoires were generated with immunoSEQ multiplex PCR, while TCRdb's copy carries only in-frame clones and drops some. Of about 95,000 clones in the sample, under 85% were seen once. The material sequenced was PBMCs. Source of these receptors: a man aged 18-30 years in good health and CMV-seropositive.

The count of this clone is one. The genes are TRBV5-1 and TRBJ2-3, with TRBD2 identical over 7 bases. Germline lookup yields CDR1 SGHRS and CDR2 YFSETQ. V shed 4 bases and J 1 base; nucleotides not matched to a gene: 9. The CDR3 contains 16 residues. This CDR3 reads CASSPSLAGGTDTQYF. The CDR3 bases are TGCGCCAGCAGCCCTAGTCTGGCGGGGGGCACAGATACGCAGTATTTT. Full variable domain (missing parts from reference TRBV5-1 and TRBJ2-3): KAGVTQTPRYLIKTRGQQVTLSCSPISGHRSVSWYQQTPGQGLQFLFEYFSETQRNKGNFPGRFSGRQFSNSRSEMNVSTLELGDSALYLCASSPSLAGGTDTQYFGPGTRLTVL.

The rearrangement uses TRBV2 and TRBJ1-6; 11 bases fit TRBD1. Germline CDR1 is SNHLY and CDR2 is FYNNEI. The junction had 5 bases not matched to a gene; V was cut back by 6 bases and J by 10 bases. The CDR3 has 14 amino acids. For the CDR3, the DNA is TGTGCCAGCAGGGACAGGGGGCCGGGATCACCCCTCCACTTT. The encoded protein is CASRDRGPGSPLHF.

The CDR3 here is CASSPSGGDARTDTQYF. The CDR3 region has the DNA TGTGCCAGCAGCCCGAGCGGGGGGGATGCCCGCACAGATACGCAGTATTTT. This rearrangement joins TRBV5-6 to TRBJ2-3, with 10 positions matching TRBD2. The CDR3 sequence is 17 residues long. Germline V gives CDR1 SGHDT, CDR2 YYEEEE. V shed 4 bases, J shed 1 base, and the junction held 9 bases outside the gene matches.

This clone appeared once. J is TRBJ2-1 and V is TRBV7-9; 7 bases line up with TRBD1. Germline V gene sequence: CDR1 SEHNR, CDR2 FQNEAQ (reference sequence). J was trimmed by 6 bases and V by 5 bases; bases with no gene match: 4. The length of the CDR3 is 13 residues. The CDR3 region is CASSVRDSNEQFF. CDR3 DNA: TGTGCCAGCAGCGTCCGGGACAGCAATGAGCAGTTCTTC. Complete variable domain (other parts from reference TRBV7-9 and TRBJ2-1): DTGVSQNPRHKITKRGQNVTFRCDPISEHNRLYWYRQTLGQGPEFLTYFQNEAQLEKSRLLSDRFSAERPKGSFSTLEIQRTEQGDSAMYLCASSVRDSNEQFFGPGTRLTVL.

The genes are TRBV10-2 and TRBJ2-7, with TRBD2 identical over 11 bases. Losses at the gene ends were 6 bases for V and 3 bases for J; bases not matched to a gene: 4. From germline, CDR1 is WSHSY and CDR2 SAAADI. CDR3 length: 14 residues. DNA for the CDR3: TGCGCCAGCAGCGCCGGGACTAGCGGCTACGAGCAGTACTTC. It is translated as CASSAGTSGYEQYF.

This clone was found a few times. This chain uses TRBV28 with TRBJ1-6; D is perhaps TRBD1 (6 bases). Germline lookup yields CDR1 MDHEN and CDR2 SYDVKM. V was shortened by 3 bases and J by 6 bases, with 15 bases between the two germline ends. CDR3 size: 16 residues. CDR3: CASSFTVGGANSPLHF. The CDR3 DNA follows: TGTGCCAGCAGTTTTACGGTGGGGGGGGCTAATTCACCCCTCCACTTT.

V is TRBV19 and J is TRBJ2-1, with D possibly matching TRBD1 (7 bases). Per germline, CDR1 LNHDA and CDR2 SQIVND (reference sequence). This CDR3 comprises 14 residues. Trimming cost V 3 bases and J 4 bases, with 10 bases left between them. The CDR3 DNA is TGTGCCAGTAGTATCCAGGGGGGTTACAATGAGCAGTTCTTC. Its protein product is CASSIQGGYNEQFF.

The gene calls are TRBV5-1 and TRBJ1-2; the D gene is possibly TRBD1 (5 bases). The V and J ends lost 0 bases and 7 bases respectively, with 19 bases between them. There are 16 residues in the CDR3. The germline V gene encodes CDR1 SGHRS and CDR2 YFSETQ. For the CDR3, the DNA is TGCGCCAGCAGCTTGGAGGCTGGGATGGGGCTCGGTGGCTACACCTTC. Residues: CASSLEAGMGLGGYTF.

The chain uses TRBV7-2 and TRBJ1-6; no clear D. This CDR3 comprises 14 residues. V lost 5 bases, J lost 0 bases, and 5 bases lay in between. In germline, CDR1 is SGHTA, CDR2 FQGNSA. The CDR3 coding sequence is TGTGCCAGCAGCGGGAGCTCCTATAATTCACCCCTCCACTTT. The encoded protein is CASSGSSYNSPLHF.

The rearrangement joins TRBV6-5 to TRBJ1-1; a possible D gene is TRBD1 (6 bases). The length of the CDR3 is 16 residues. The germline CDR1 and CDR2 sequences are MNHEY and SVGAGI. V dropped 0 bases and J dropped 0 bases, with 11 bases sitting between them. This CDR3 is CASSYSTGNMNTEAFF. The CDR3 coding sequence is TGTGCCAGCAGTTACTCTACAGGGAACATGAACACTGAAGCTTTCTTT.

The chain combines TRBV2 with TRBJ1-4; D may be TRBD1 (6 bases). CDR3 length: 15 residues. CDR1 is SNHLY and CDR2 is FYNNEI in the germline V gene. Trimming cost V 2 bases and J 4 bases, with 11 bases left between them. CDR3 sequence (DNA): TGTGCCAGCAGTGAACAGGGGAGCGGTAATGAAAAACTGTTTTTT. It specifies CASSEQGSGNEKLFF.

The table lists this clone with a count of one. V is TRBV5-1 and J is TRBJ1-1; D not certain. Germline CDR1 is SGHRS and CDR2 is YFSETQ. The CDR3 extends over 15 amino acids. Trimming removed 1 base from V and 3 bases from J, with 13 bases in between. The DNA of the CDR3 is TGCGCCAGCAGCTTGAGCGCCAGAGCCTACACTGAAGCTTTCTTT. Protein: CASSLSARAYTEAFF.

This chain links TRBV5-1 with TRBJ2-1, with 8 bases lining up with TRBD2. Germline V gene sequence: CDR1 SGHRS, CDR2 YFSETQ. This CDR3 contains 14 residues. With 1 base clipped from V and 3 bases from J, the junction kept 0 bases outside the gene matches. CDR3 DNA sequence: TGCGCCAGCAGCTTGCGGGGGGGCTACAATGAGCAGTTCTTC. It encodes CASSLRGGYNEQFF.

The rearrangement uses TRBV18 and TRBJ1-6, with TRBD1 matching over 10 bases. Trimming at V came to 4 bases and at J to 7 bases, leaving 10 bases not matched to a gene. The CDR3 length is 17 residues. CDR1 is KGHSH, CDR2 LQKENI, per germline. This CDR3 reads CASSLSPGQGINSPLHF. DNA of the CDR3: TGTGCCAGCTCACTTAGCCCGGGACAGGGGATCAATTCACCCCTCCACTTT.

This clone was seen more than once but under ten times. The CDR3 is CASSPSVEQFF. The CDR3 DNA is TGTGCCAGCAGCCCTAGCGTTGAGCAGTTCTTC. V usage is TRBV9 and J usage is TRBJ2-1; D possibly corresponds to TRBD2 (6 bases). The CDR3 has 11 residues. From germline, CDR1 is SGDLS and CDR2 YYNGEE. Trimming took off 4 bases at V and 9 bases at J, with 8 bases between the two ends.

The chain carries TRBV6-1 and TRBJ2-4; perhaps TRBD2 as D (6 bases). CDR1 is MNHNS and CDR2 is SASEGT in the germline V gene. The CDR3 totals 18 residues. Trimming removed 3 bases from V and 7 bases from J, with 25 bases in between. For the CDR3, the DNA is TGTGCCAGCAGTGATCAGGAGGGAGCCAGGGCGCCGCCGAACATTCAGTACTTC. Translated, it gives CASSDQEGARAPPNIQYF.

V gene TRBV6-1 combines with J gene TRBJ1-2; 12 bases map to TRBD1. The CDR3 sequence is 15 residues long. V shed 5 bases, J shed 4 bases, and the junction held 5 bases outside the gene matches. Germline values: CDR1 MNHNS, CDR2 SASEGT. CDR3 bases: TGTGCCAGCAGTCCGGGACAGGGGGCTGGCTATGGCTACACCTTC. It encodes CASSPGQGAGYGYTF.

The chain employs TRBV30 and TRBJ2-1; D perhaps matches TRBD2 (7 bases). The CDR3 has 15 residues. V lost 2 bases to trimming and J lost 8 bases, with 19 bases between them. Germline V gene data show CDR1 as GTSNPN and CDR2 as SVGIG (reference sequence). The CDR3 DNA reads as TGTGCCTGGAGTCCCCGGGGGGCCATTCTCTATGAGCAGTTCTTC. It encodes CAWSPRGAILYEQFF.

The rearrangement joins TRBV7-6 to TRBJ2-6; TRBD1 is a possible D gene (5 bases). V lost 5 bases and J 1 base, leaving 9 bases between the germline ends. The CDR3 is made up of 15 amino acids. CDR1 and CDR2 (germline): SGHVS, FNYEAQ. Written as DNA, the CDR3 is TGTGCCAGCAGCAAAGGGGTATCTGGGGCCAACGTCCTGACTTTC. Translated, it gives CASSKGVSGANVLTF.

This chain joins TRBV5-1 and TRBJ1-1; weak D call: TRBD1 (5 bases). V was pared by 2 bases and J by 0 bases, with 8 bases between. Looked up from germline, CDR1 is SGHRS and CDR2 is YFSETQ. CDR3 size: 14 residues. This chain's CDR3 is CASSFWGVNTEAFF. The CDR3, as DNA: TGCGCCAGCAGCTTCTGGGGGGTGAACACTGAAGCTTTCTTT.

The chain is built from TRBV19 and TRBJ1-5; TRBD1 matches 10 bases. The CDR3 runs to 15 residues. Germline-derived CDR1 and CDR2 are LNHDA and SQIVND (reference sequence). Germline trimming cut 8 bases from V and 9 bases from J; bases unmatched to any gene: 13. The CDR3 DNA follows: TGTGCCAGTGGGTATTCCGGGACAGGGGAGCCGCCCCAGCATTTT. This translates into CASGYSGTGEPPQHF.